The entry that follows covers one TCR beta chain sequence. Its binding antigen is unknown. No per-base quality is available; no much larger clone lies one base away. The sample is drawn from a study of identical twins (dated by TCRdb to the mid-2010s). Regarding the complete study: To test whether fetal clonotypes persist, the study used deep sequencing on TCR alpha and beta repertoires from monozygotic twins, unrelated adults of various ages, and cord blood. To rule out contamination, replicate twin experiments were performed at different times with different library preparation protocols. Study-level results and caveats: Compared with coincidental sharing between unrelated individuals, out-of-frame TCR alpha sequences shared between twins had an excess of sequences with low generation probability. Out-of-frame TCR alpha sharing in monozygotic twins was systematically underestimated by recombination models, whereas sharing between unrelated individuals was in agreement with the recombination models. Zero-insertion analyses could be partly confounded by invariant T cells such as MAIT and iNKT, although diverse VJ usage argued against such confounding for most clonotypes. Fewer insertions were carried by abundant cord blood beta clonotypes, a similar but weaker trend appeared in young adult naive repertoires, and no such trend appeared in memory repertoires. A weaker excess of twin sharing was found in beta out-of-frame sequences because the signal-to-noise ratio was lowered by fewer shared sequences. Conclusions relied on cross-sectional statistical analysis, since the same donors could not be followed over many years.

All donors were healthy Caucasians. The library was prepared using 5' RACE. TCRdb names Illumina HiSeq 2000 as the instrument used. A universal primer binding site was introduced by template switching, and a unique molecular identifier was present in the final cDNA, enabling accurate counting of TCR cDNA molecules. Specific primers in the conserved constant-segment region were used to synthesize first-strand cDNA for the TCR alpha and beta chains. Each cDNA library was double barcoded, with a SMART-Mk sample barcode plus Illumina barcodes, to control for contamination. Two successive PCR steps introduced TruSeq adapter sequences along with Illumina sample barcodes. Sequencing of the TCR alpha and beta cDNA libraries was done on the Illumina HiSeq platform using custom primers. From the authors' description of their analysis: MiGEC processed the raw reads to extract unique molecular identifiers, while MiXCR was used to determine the CDR3 positions. For each individual, recombination models were inferred using an EM algorithm with the repgenHMM and IGoR tools. The tcR package in R was used for shared clonotype analysis, with sharing normalized by the product of cloneset sizes. Out-of-frame nonproductive sequences were analyzed to study raw recombination free of thymic and clonal selection effects. TCRdb handled the public reads itself, with Q25 trimming in fastp and clone calling in MiXCR, and kept productive beta chains. Under each unique CDR3 protein, matching rows form one entry showing the most common genes and DNA. These V and J calls are TCRdb output, not the study's own analysis. The sample yields around 1.7 million distinct CDR3 sequences; about 32% were counted once. The ten largest clonotypes hold approximately 0.25% of the sample.

Spanning cysteine to phenylalanine, the CDR3 consists of 15 amino acids. Just CDR3 DNA is preserved here, 45 bases in frame from base 1. Deletion took 5 bases off V and 0 bases off J, with a span of 13 bases between the germline ends. For CDR1 and CDR2, the germline V gene lists MGHRA and YSYEKL. What was sequenced was cord blood. This clonotype was obtained from a newborn girl in good health. The sequence is built from TRBV4-1 and TRBJ1-1; the D region possibly corresponds to TRBD1 (5 bases align). The DNA sequence is as follows: TGCGCCAGCAGCGTCCGGGGGGGATTGAACACTGAAGCTTTCTTT. Translated, it gives CASSVRGGLNTEAFF.